Following are 8 T cell receptor beta chains from one sample sequenced in a study of HIV-infected patients and healthy controls. Follow-up blood was drawn about 14 weeks, roughly three months, after antiretroviral therapy began. The repertoire came from unfractionated whole blood and reflected all unsorted peripheral T cells. cDNA was made from roughly 500 ng RNA using alpha and beta constant primers. Using multiplexing indices, alpha and beta chain libraries were generated apart by chain-specific third strand synthesis. TCRdb re-analysed the 5' RACE reads in MiXCR, keeping a single row per CDR3 protein. The data contain some 8,900 distinct CDR3 sequences, more than 7.5% of them singletons. Specimen: blood, collected during antiretroviral therapy. The receptors derive from an adult with HIV infection.

This clonotype appeared many times. V gene TRBV29-1 combines with J gene TRBJ1-1, with D maybe TRBD1 (6 bases). V dropped 6 bases and J dropped 0 bases, with 11 bases sitting between them. CDR1 and CDR2 (germline): SQVTM, ANQGSEA. CDR3 length: 13 amino acids. CDR3 in amino acids: CSVQGIMNTEAFF. The CDR3 DNA sequence: TGCAGCGTCCAGGGGATAATGAACACTGAAGCTTTCTTT. The full variable domain, in which reference TRBV29-1 and TRBJ1-1 provide the parts outside the CDR3, is SAVISQKPSRDICQRGTSLTIQCQVDSQVTMMFWYRQQPGQSLTLIATANQGSEATYESGFVIDKFPISRPNLTFSTLTVSNMSPEDSSIYLCSVQGIMNTEAFFGQGTRLTVV.

Within the sample, this clonotype is medium-sized. The rearrangement joins TRBV5-1 to TRBJ2-5; D is unresolved. This CDR3 is 14 amino acids long. Germline V lookup: CDR1 SGHRS, CDR2 YFSETQ. V lost 0 bases, J lost 1 base, and 7 bases lay in between. The DNA for the CDR3 is TGCGCCAGCAGCTTGGGGTCATCCCAAGAGACCCAGTACTTC. It translates to CASSLGSSQETQYF.

V is TRBV7-9 and J is TRBJ1-5; D is unclear. The CDR3 is 15 residues long. Trimming shortened V by 5 bases and J by 0 bases, and 11 bases separated the two germline ends. Germline loops: CDR1 SEHNR, CDR2 FQNEAQ (reference sequence). The CDR3 sequence is CASSVTHYSNQPQHF. CDR3 nucleotide sequence: TGTGCCAGCAGCGTGACCCATTATAGCAATCAGCCCCAGCATTTT.

This clonotype occurred many times. The chain has TRBV10-3 and TRBJ2-7; possible D gene TRBD2, 6 bases. CDR3 length equals 13 residues. In germline, CDR1 is ENHRY, CDR2 SYGVKD. V lost 5 bases and J lost 5, with 13 bases in between. The CDR3 loop reads CAISSDRGNEQYF. The CDR3 DNA follows: TGTGCCATCAGTTCCGACCGGGGGAACGAGCAGTACTTC.

This clonotype was detected ten times or more. J is TRBJ1-4 and V is TRBV10-2; maybe TRBD1 (6 bases). The germline gives CDR1 WSHSY, CDR2 SAAADI. V lost 2 bases, J lost 0 bases, and 13 bases lay in between. This CDR3 region has 17 residues. The CDR3 region is CASSEGQPLATNEKLFF. The CDR3 nucleotides are TGCGCCAGCAGTGAGGGACAGCCACTTGCAACTAATGAAAAACTGTTTTTT.

This clonotype has ten or more counts. This chain links TRBV27 with TRBJ2-3; D uncertain. This CDR3 is 14 amino acids long. Germline V lookup: CDR1 MNHEY, CDR2 SMNVEV (reference sequence). V shed 1 base and J shed 5 bases, with 10 bases lying between them. The CDR3 sequence: CASSLWQTQDTQYF. The CDR3 bases are TGTGCCAGCAGTTTATGGCAGACGCAAGATACGCAGTATTTT.

This clonotype counts as medium-sized. The chain joins TRBV27 to TRBJ2-3; 7 bases map to TRBD2. The CDR3 totals 14 residues. V shed 3 bases, J shed 6 bases, and the junction held 6 bases outside the gene matches. The germline gives CDR1 MNHEY, CDR2 SMNVEV (reference sequence). CDR3 nucleotides: TGTGCCAGCAGTTTCGGGGGAGGGGTGGATACGCAGTATTTT. Amino acid sequence: CASSFGGGVDTQYF.

This clonotype is categorized as medium-sized. V gene TRBV9 combines with J gene TRBJ2-5; D perhaps matches TRBD2 (6 bases). The CDR3 has 15 residues. V was shortened by 0 bases and J by 5 bases, with 14 bases between the two germline ends. Germline V gene data show CDR1 as SGDLS and CDR2 as YYNGEE. CDR3 in amino acids: CASSVGAGREETQYF. CDR3 nucleotides: TGTGCCAGCAGCGTAGGTGCGGGCCGGGAGGAGACCCAGTACTTC.